Below, 29 T cell receptor beta chains from the same sample are listed, as sequenced in a study of CD8 T cells in Susac syndrome. Random hexamers were used to reverse transcribe the RNA input (about 0.5 to 1 ug). Each CDR3 protein is one row after TCRdb ran MiXCR on the immunoSEQ multiplex PCR reads. The table includes approximately 280,000 distinct CDR3 sequences, 80% to 90% detected once. Specimen: CD8+ T cells from PBMCs. The receptors were sampled from a human donor with multiple sclerosis.

The rearrangement uses TRBV2 and TRBJ2-1; D perhaps matches TRBD1 (5 bases). CDR1 is SNHLY, CDR2 FYNNEI, per germline. The CDR3 has 8 amino acids. Trimming took off 9 bases at V and 14 bases at J, with 8 bases between the two ends. CDR3 residues: CASKGEFF. The CDR3, as DNA: TGTGCCAGTAAAGGGGAGTTCTTC.

The chain combines TRBV3-1 with TRBJ1-2, with 8 bases matching TRBD1. J was trimmed by 4 bases and V by 6 bases; bases with no gene match: 7. Germline assignment: CDR1 LGHDT and CDR2 YNNKEL (reference sequence). This CDR3 spans 14 amino acids. The CDR3 region has the DNA TGTGCCAGCAGAACCGCAGGGGGCGGCTATGGCTACACCTTC. Translation gives CASRTAGGGYGYTF. Filled out from reference TRBV3-1 and TRBJ1-2, the complete variable domain reads DTAVSQTPKYLVTQMGNDKSIKCEQNLGHDTMYWYKQDSKKFLKIMFSYNNKELIINETVPNRFSPKSPDKAHLNLHINSLELGDSAVYFCASRTAGGGYGYTFGSGTRLTVV.

This chain uses TRBV7-3 with TRBJ2-3; TRBD2 matches at 12 bases. CDR1 and CDR2 (germline): SGHTA, FQGTGA. This CDR3 has 20 amino acids. V lost 0 bases to trimming and J lost 6 bases; unmatched junction nucleotides: 16. Here the CDR3 reads CASSLTSGGDGLAGFDTQYF. As DNA, the CDR3 is TGTGCCAGCAGCTTAACGTCAGGGGGCGACGGACTAGCGGGATTTGATACGCAGTATTTT.

The chain links TRBV9 to TRBJ2-7; 14 nucleotides line up with TRBD2. The CDR3 sequence is 15 residues long. Germline V gives CDR1 SGDLS, CDR2 YYNGEE. J gave up 8 bases and V 3 bases, and 7 bases lay outside the gene matches. For the CDR3, the DNA is TGTGCCAGCAGCGCCTCCGGGACTAGCGGGAGCCAGCAGTACTTC. It yields the protein CASSASGTSGSQQYF.

The J gene is TRBJ2-7, the V gene TRBV9; 7 positions match TRBD2. The CDR3 is made up of 16 amino acids. The germline gives CDR1 SGDLS, CDR2 YYNGEE. V shed 3 bases and J 3 bases; nucleotides not matched to a gene: 12. The CDR3 DNA reads as TGTGCCAGCAGCGAAGGACTAGTAGTTGAAGGCTACGAGCAGTACTTC. It specifies CASSEGLVVEGYEQYF.

This clonotype was counted a few times. This chain connects TRBV6-1 to TRBJ1-2, with a weak D call TRBD1 (5 bases). This CDR3 comprises 13 residues. Trimming took 8 bases from V and 3 from J, leaving 13 bases between them. CDR1 is MNHNS and CDR2 is SASEGT in the germline V gene. The CDR3: CASGEGNDYGYTF. The CDR3 region has the DNA TGTGCCAGCGGAGAGGGGAATGACTATGGCTACACCTTC.

J is TRBJ2-2 and V is TRBV20-1, with TRBD1 identical over 7 bases. This CDR3 has 14 residues. The V and J ends lost 5 bases and 3 bases, in that order; junction bases with no gene match: 6. CDR1 is DFQATT, CDR2 SNEGSKA, per germline (reference sequence). CDR3 residues: CSAQGVWDTGELFF. Written as DNA, the CDR3 is TGCAGTGCTCAGGGGGTGTGGGACACCGGGGAGCTGTTTTTT.

This chain connects TRBV12-5 to TRBJ2-1; 8 bases map to TRBD2. Germline loops: CDR1 LGHNT, CDR2 FRNRAP. V gave up 3 bases and J gave up 6 bases; unmatched junction bases: 13. The CDR3 covers 17 residues. The CDR3 region has the DNA TGTGCTAGTGGTTTTGGAGGGAGCGGGAGCAATCCCAATGAGCAGTTCTTC. Translating gives CASGFGGSGSNPNEQFF.

This clonotype was detected a few times. This chain connects TRBV19 to TRBJ2-7; tentative D call: TRBD2 (5 bases). Trimming stripped 3 bases from V and 0 bases from J, with 15 bases between. This CDR3 contains 16 residues. The germline gives CDR1 LNHDA, CDR2 SQIVND (reference sequence). DNA for the CDR3: TGTGCCAGTAGTATGTTCGACGGAGCGGCCTCCTACGAGCAGTACTTC. It codes for CASSMFDGAASYEQYF. Variable domain in full (rest from reference TRBV19 and TRBJ2-7): DGGITQSPKYLFRKEGQNVTLSCEQNLNHDAMYWYRQDPGQGLRLIYYSQIVNDFQKGDIAEGYSVSREKKESFPLTVTSAQKNPTAFYLCASSMFDGAASYEQYFGPGTRLTVT.

The chain couples TRBV7-2 to TRBJ2-3; the D gene is possibly TRBD2 (6 bases). This CDR3 has 16 amino acids. In germline, CDR1 is SGHTA, CDR2 FQGNSA. Trimming took off 5 bases at V and 0 bases at J, with 15 bases between the two ends. CDR3 bases: TGTGCCAGCAGCCAGATTTTCGGGAGTAGCACAGATACGCAGTATTTT. Its translation is CASSQIFGSSTDTQYF.

The chain joins TRBV5-1 to TRBJ1-1; TRBD1 is a possible D gene (6 bases). Trimming shortened V by 2 bases and J by 7 bases, and 12 bases separated the two germline ends. Germline lookup yields CDR1 SGHRS and CDR2 YFSETQ. The CDR3 sequence is 13 residues long. CDR3 sequence reads: CASSLAGGGEAFF. In DNA form, the CDR3 reads TGCGCCAGCAGCTTAGCGGGGGGCGGTGAAGCTTTCTTT.

The chain joins TRBV19 to TRBJ1-1, with 7 bases aligning to TRBD1. With V trimmed by 2 bases and J by 0 bases, 6 bases remained unmatched. The CDR3 has 16 amino acids. Germline V gene sequence: CDR1 LNHDA, CDR2 SQIVND (reference sequence). This CDR3 reads CASSIRARGMNTEAFF. The CDR3 nucleotides are TGTGCCAGTAGTATACGGGCCAGGGGGATGAACACTGAAGCTTTCTTT. Variable domain in full (rest from reference TRBV19 and TRBJ1-1): DGGITQSPKYLFRKEGQNVTLSCEQNLNHDAMYWYRQDPGQGLRLIYYSQIVNDFQKGDIAEGYSVSREKKESFPLTVTSAQKNPTAFYLCASSIRARGMNTEAFFGQGTRLTVV.

The rearrangement joins TRBV11-2 to TRBJ2-4, with D tentatively TRBD1 (6 bases). The germline CDR1 and CDR2 sequences are SGHAT and FQNNGV. This CDR3 spans 17 amino acids. V was pared by 4 bases and J by 8 bases, with 24 bases between. The chain's CDR3 is CASSSLGLGQGWDIQYF. The CDR3 DNA follows: TGTGCCAGCAGCTCTCTGGGGTTGGGACAAGGATGGGACATTCAGTACTTC. Drawing the rest from reference TRBV11-2 and TRBJ2-4, the complete variable domain is EAGVAQSPRYKIIEKRQSVAFWCNPISGHATLYWYQQILGQGPKLLIQFQNNGVVDDSQLPKDRFSAERLKGVDSTLKIQPAKLEDSAVYLCASSSLGLGQGWDIQYFGAGTRLSVL.

The chain links TRBV7-3 to TRBJ1-6, with D tentatively TRBD1 (5 bases). CDR1 is SGHTA and CDR2 is FQGTGA in the germline V gene. CDR3 size: 24 residues. The ends were cut back, 7 bases at V and 4 bases at J, with 41 bases in the middle. The CDR3 DNA is TGTGCCAGCACCTTGACCTCCCCGGGGCAGCGGGTCGGACTGATCCAAAAATATAATTCACCCCTCCACTTT. Protein product: CASTLTSPGQRVGLIQKYNSPLHF.

A remark on this clonotype: At one of its ends the junction is not consistent with the germline gene, which may arise from a read error. This rearrangement joins TRBV4-1 to TRBJ2-7; TRBD2 aligns across 7 bases. This CDR3 is built from 13 residues. Germline loops: CDR1 MGHRA, CDR2 YSYEKL. CDR3 nucleotides: TGCGCCAGCAGCCAAGCAGGGATGGGAGGGATGGACTTC. Translation: CASSQAGMGGMDF.

The rearrangement joins TRBV29-1 to TRBJ2-3; 8 bases are a match to TRBD1. The V gene end was trimmed by 4 bases and the J gene end by 0 bases; junction bases not matched to a gene: 6. Germline CDR1 SQVTM, CDR2 ANQGSEA. The CDR3 is made up of 15 amino acids. The CDR3, as DNA: TGCAGCGTTGGGGGGACAGGTTTTAGCACAGATACGCAGTATTTT. Protein sequence: CSVGGTGFSTDTQYF.

This clonotype was found a few times. The chain combines TRBV5-1 with TRBJ2-5; 7 bases map to TRBD2. The V gene end was trimmed by 2 bases and the J gene end by 5 bases; junction bases not matched to a gene: 18. From germline, CDR1 is SGHRS and CDR2 YFSETQ. The CDR3 runs 18 residues. The CDR3 sequence: CASSFQPGLPPWCETQYF. The CDR3 region has the DNA TGCGCCAGCAGCTTCCAACCGGGACTACCGCCTTGGTGTGAGACCCAGTACTTC.

V is TRBV7-9 and J is TRBJ1-2; D gene unclear. V was clipped by 2 bases and J by 5 bases, with 12 bases between them. The CDR3 runs 14 residues. Germline CDR1 and CDR2: SEHNR and FQNEAQ (reference sequence). In DNA form, the CDR3 reads TGTGCCAGCAGCTTATTGTCTGATCTGTATGGCTACACCTTC. Protein: CASSLLSDLYGYTF.

The chain carries TRBV4-2 and TRBJ2-2; D gene uncertain. Trimming took 3 bases from V and 1 from J, leaving 15 bases between them. Germline V gene lookup returns CDR1 LGHNA and CDR2 YNFKEQ. The CDR3 sequence is 17 residues long. The CDR3 loop reads CASSQAPEWQNTGELFF. The CDR3, as DNA: TGTGCCAGCAGCCAGGCCCCGGAGTGGCAGAACACCGGGGAGCTGTTTTTT.

The chain carries TRBV3-1 and TRBJ2-1, with no clear D. V was clipped by 0 bases and J by 4 bases, with 10 bases between them. CDR1 is LGHDT, CDR2 YNNKEL, per germline (reference sequence). This CDR3 region has 15 residues. The CDR3 DNA is TGTGCCAGCAGCCAAGAGGGTAGCCTGTACAATGAGCAGTTCTTC. Amino acids: CASSQEGSLYNEQFF.

In this sample, this clonotype turned up once. The junction and the germline gene differ at one end; a read error may be behind it. The rearrangement links TRBV6-6 to TRBJ2-7, with D unresolved. The CDR3 is 12 amino acids. Germline values: CDR1 MNHNY, CDR2 SVGAGI (reference sequence). CDR3 protein: CASNYSLRDLYF. DNA of the CDR3: TGTGCCAGCAATTACTCGCTCCGAGATCTGTACTTC.

The chain is built from TRBV28 and TRBJ2-5; 7 bases fit TRBD1. V trimming: 2 bases; J trimming: 5 bases; junction bases outside the gene matches: 5. There are 14 residues in the CDR3. Germline V gene sequence: CDR1 MDHEN, CDR2 SYDVKM. This CDR3 reads CASSLIRGTETQYF. The CDR3 nucleotides are TGTGCCAGCAGTTTAATCAGGGGGACGGAGACCCAGTACTTC.

V is TRBV6-5 and J is TRBJ1-4; D gene uncertain. Trimming cost V 0 bases and J 0 bases, with 14 bases left between them. Germline V lookup: CDR1 MNHEY, CDR2 SVGAGI. The CDR3 consists of 18 residues. The CDR3 region is CASSYSYPGDATNEKLFF. Written as DNA, the CDR3 is TGTGCCAGCAGTTACTCTTATCCGGGAGATGCAACTAATGAAAAACTGTTTTTT.

The DNA for the CDR3 is TGCAGCGTCGCCCATCAGCGCGAGCAGTACTTC. Translation: CSVAHQREQYF. This chain uses TRBV29-1 with TRBJ2-7; unclear D gene. The CDR3 extends over 11 amino acids. Germline V gene sequence: CDR1 SQVTM, CDR2 ANQGSEA. Trimming stripped 6 bases from V and 6 bases from J, with 12 bases between.

The V call is TRBV28, the J call TRBJ2-7; 9 bases are a match to TRBD2. CDR1 is MDHEN and CDR2 is SYDVKM in the germline V gene. V dropped 5 bases and J dropped 4; count of bases not matched to a gene: 3. This CDR3 has 13 residues. The CDR3 nucleotides read TGTGCCAGCAGTAATAGCGGGAGTTACGAGCAGTACTTC. It specifies CASSNSGSYEQYF.

CDR3 region: CASSLMAGSEQYF. CDR3 coding DNA: TGTGCCAGCAGCTTAATGGCCGGGAGCGAGCAGTACTTC. The V gene is TRBV7-3, the J gene TRBJ2-7, with D possibly matching TRBD2 (6 bases). This CDR3 is 13 amino acids long. CDR1 and CDR2 from the germline V gene are SGHTA and FQGTGA. V lost 1 base and J lost 6, with 10 bases in between. The complete variable domain, with remaining parts taken from reference TRBV7-3 and TRBJ2-7, reads GAGVSQTPSNKVTEKGKYVELRCDPISGHTALYWYRQSLGQGPEFLIYFQGTGAADDSGLPNDRFFAVRPEGSVSTLKIQRTERGDSAVYLCASSLMAGSEQYFGPGTRLTVT.

This chain connects TRBV20-1 to TRBJ1-1; 7 nucleotides line up with TRBD1. CDR1 is DFQATT and CDR2 is SNEGSKA in the germline V gene (reference sequence). The V segment lost 3 bases and the J segment 5 bases; nucleotides outside the gene matches: 9. This CDR3 is 14 amino acids long. In DNA, the CDR3 is TGCAGTGCTAGTTTTGGCAGGGGGTGGACTGAAGCTTTCTTT. Translated: CSASFGRGWTEAFF.

This rearrangement joins TRBV2 to TRBJ2-1; D unclear. The germline gives CDR1 SNHLY, CDR2 FYNNEI. Between the trimmed V and J ends, which lost 5 bases and 0 bases, there was a span of 14 bases. The CDR3 runs to 16 residues. DNA of the CDR3: TGTGCCAGCAGTCACCCTTCGATGAGCTCCTACAATGAGCAGTTCTTC. Translation gives CASSHPSMSSYNEQFF.

V is TRBV21-1 and J is TRBJ1-5; TRBD1, the table's D call, was not compared with the DNA. TRBV21-1 is a documented pseudogene. CDR3 length: 16 residues. The CDR3 is CASSKEGQGGNQPQHF. As DNA, the CDR3 is TGTGCCAGCAGCAAAGAGGGGCAGGGGGGCAATCAGCCCCAGCATTTT.